This T cell receptor beta chain emerged from a study of response to subunit inactivated influenza vaccine. Study-wide results and limits: T cells newly recruited by each seasonal influenza vaccination are few, the authors suggested.

About this clonotype itself: No antigen is known for it.

The CDR3 contains 13 residues. From germline, CDR1 is SQVTM and CDR2 ANQGSEA. Trimming removed 3 bases at V and 7 bases at J, with 13 bases between. TCRdb used MiXCR to reprocess the RT-PCR reads, holding one entry per CDR3 protein. This sample has approximately 680,000 distinct CDR3 sequences; 15% to 18% occur once, and the top ten carry 11%. The clonotype was recovered from a man aged 45-65 years who received an inactivated influenza vaccine. The material was PBMCs from blood, obtained 11 to 12 days after vaccination. V and J are TRBV29-1 and TRBJ2-1; D may be TRBD1 or TRBD2 (5 bases each). CDR3 in DNA: TGCAGCGTTGACCGGGGCAGTCGGAATGAGCAGTTCTTC. Its protein is CSVDRGSRNEQFF.